There are many counts of the clone carrying this TCR beta chain. This CDR3 region has 17 residues. Trimming shortened V by 5 bases and J by 4 bases, and 21 bases separated the two germline ends. This sample stems from a study of identical twins. A universal primer site was created by template switching, with the cDNA bearing unique molecular identifiers. TCRdb reprocessed the 5' RACE reads with MiXCR, giving one entry per CDR3 protein. The table lists hundreds of thousands of distinct CDR3 sequences, roughly an eighth of them singletons, with 1.5% to 2% in the top ten. Healthy Caucasians supplied all donations. These data are also associated with another study on yellow fever vaccine responses in identical twins. This second report adds: Vaccine-induced T cell responses in twins were reportedly observed to appear partly convergent, partly personalized.

Sequencing used PBMCs. This TCR came from a woman aged 18-29 years in good health. The gene calls are TRBV12-3 or TRBV12-4 and TRBJ1-5, with a tentative D call TRBD1 (6 bases). The CDR3 DNA reads TGTGCCAGCAGTCCCCGCGGGGGAGGGGGTAGTAATCAGCCCCAGCATTTT. Its protein product is CASSPRGGGGSNQPQHF.